Below, one T cell receptor (beta chain) is given with its context. This entry is derived from a study of blood T cell repertoires in COVID-19. In the authors' methods: Reference gene primer amplification in the assay estimated nucleated cell counts. Some clones are missing from TCRdb's copy, which holds only in-frame ones; the method was immunoSEQ multiplex PCR. That table furnishes V, J and clone size, whereas the DNA furnished D and trimming. The table lists around 250,000 clones, around 86% of them singletons. V lost 0 bases and J lost 1, with 16 bases in between. The length of the CDR3 is 18 residues. Germline V CDR1 and CDR2: LNHNV, YYDKDF (reference sequence).

The sample consisted of peripheral blood. The chain couples TRBV15 to TRBJ1-5, with a weak D call TRBD1 (6 bases). This clonotype was sampled from a woman over 75 with COVID-19, enrolled during active disease. The CDR3 is CATSRDLGGRTSNQPQHF. The DNA for the CDR3 is TGTGCCACCAGCAGAGATCTAGGGGGACGGACAAGCAATCAGCCCCAGCATTTT.